Reported below is one TCR beta chain. What it binds is unknown. TCRdb re-analysed the 5' RACE reads in MiXCR, keeping a single row per CDR3 protein. The data contain fewer than 50,000 distinct CDR3 sequences, 9% to 15% of them singletons. The data were taken from a study of T-cell memory formation after mild COVID-19. Study-level points and caveats: Among clones peaking at day 37 in the second wave, SARS-CoV-2 specificity remained unconfirmed. Certain responding clones were present in pre-infection memory, suggesting participation of cross-reactive memory. Clones which contracted sat mainly in CM and EM if CD4+, and in EMRA if CD8+.

The sequencing input was PBMCs or a T cell subset sorted from them (not recorded which). This receptor was identified in a man between 18 and 29 years old who had mild COVID-19 (a few samples of this study predate the infection). Cell type and time point are not known.

CDR3 sequence reads: CASSPNQGAGEQYF. The CDR3 DNA reads TGTGCCAGCAGCCCGAATCAGGGGGCAGGGGAGCAGTACTTC. The rearrangement uses TRBV7-2 and TRBJ2-7, with 8 bases fitting TRBD1. The CDR3 is 14 amino acids. The V gene's germline CDR1 is SGHTA and CDR2 FQGNSA. V trimming: 5 bases; J trimming: 7 bases; junction bases outside the gene matches: 10. The variable domain in full, with the rest retrieved from reference TRBV7-2 and TRBJ2-7, is GAGVSQSPSNKVTEKGKDVELRCDPISGHTALYWYRQSLGQGLEFLIYFQGNSAPDKSGLPSDRFSAERTGGSVSTLTIQRTQQEDSAVYLCASSPNQGAGEQYFGPGTRLTVT.